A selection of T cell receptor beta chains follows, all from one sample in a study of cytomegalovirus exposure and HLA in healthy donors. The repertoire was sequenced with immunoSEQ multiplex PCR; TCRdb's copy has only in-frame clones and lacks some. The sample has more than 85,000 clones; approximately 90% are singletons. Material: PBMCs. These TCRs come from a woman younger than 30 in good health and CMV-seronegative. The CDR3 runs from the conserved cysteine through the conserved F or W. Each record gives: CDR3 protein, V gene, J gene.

CDR3: CASITTGGHEQYF
V: TRBV7-9
J: TRBJ2-7

CDR3: CASSQSGRGDTQYF
V: TRBV4-3
J: TRBJ2-3

CDR3: CASKVGARTDTQYF
V: TRBV19
J: TRBJ2-3

CDR3: CSVSLRGDTEQFF
V: TRBV29-1
J: TRBJ2-1

CDR3: CAWSTDSPYNSPLHF
V: TRBV30
J: TRBJ1-6

CDR3: CASSLGAGDSPLHF
V: TRBV5-1
J: TRBJ1-6

CDR3: CARTNRAPYSNQPQHF
V: TRBV6-4
J: TRBJ1-5

CDR3: CASSPTAGARNTEAFF
V: TRBV7-9
J: TRBJ1-1

CDR3: CASSPTGANYGYTF
V: TRBV7-8
J: TRBJ1-2

CDR3: CASSPGTGVGYTF
V: TRBV2
J: TRBJ1-2

CDR3: CASSYEADYNEQFF
V: TRBV6-6
J: TRBJ2-1

CDR3: CSALLFPEAFF
V: TRBV20-1
J: TRBJ1-1

CDR3: CASSLGEGDGHTF
V: TRBV5-1
J: TRBJ1-2

CDR3: CASSAQHVATPYEQYF
V: TRBV4-3
J: TRBJ2-7

CDR3: CASSFLGGVGNTIYF
V: TRBV28
J: TRBJ1-3

CDR3: CASSTGGVSNYGYTF
V: TRBV5-1
J: TRBJ1-2

CDR3: CASSLRLERVIYEQYF
V: TRBV5-1
J: TRBJ2-7

CDR3: CASSPHGQGANYGYTF
V: TRBV19
J: TRBJ1-2

CDR3: CASSLPEGMNTEAFF
V: TRBV28
J: TRBJ1-1

CDR3: CASSHQENTEAFF
V: TRBV2
J: TRBJ1-1

CDR3: CASSLGGTGGYNEQFF
V: TRBV5-1
J: TRBJ2-1

CDR3: CASSRLQGPDTQYF
V: TRBV6-5
J: TRBJ2-3

CDR3: CSVTGTPGDEQYF
V: TRBV29-1
J: TRBJ2-7

CDR3: CASSKRDTNTGELFF
V: TRBV6-4
J: TRBJ2-2